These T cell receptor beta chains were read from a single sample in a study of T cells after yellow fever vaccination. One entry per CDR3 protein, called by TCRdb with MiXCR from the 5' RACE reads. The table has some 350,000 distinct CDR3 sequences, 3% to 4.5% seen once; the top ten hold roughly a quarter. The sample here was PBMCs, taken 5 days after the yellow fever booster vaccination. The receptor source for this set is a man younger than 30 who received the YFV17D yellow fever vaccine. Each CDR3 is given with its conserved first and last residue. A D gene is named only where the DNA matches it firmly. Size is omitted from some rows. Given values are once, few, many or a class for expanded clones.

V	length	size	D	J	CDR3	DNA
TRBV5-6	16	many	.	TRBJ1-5	CASSLYGYNSNQPQHF	TGTGCCAGCAGCTTGTACGGGTATAATAGCAATCAGCCCCAGCATTTT
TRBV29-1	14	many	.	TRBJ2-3	CSASGRASTDTQYF	TGCAGCGCCTCTGGAAGGGCTAGCACAGATACGCAGTATTTT
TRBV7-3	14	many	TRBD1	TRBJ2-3	CASSLTGGPDTQYF	TGTGCCAGCAGCCTGACAGGGGGCCCAGATACGCAGTATTTT
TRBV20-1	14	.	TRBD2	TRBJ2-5	CSAGVGLAPETQYF	TGCAGTGCTGGGGTCGGACTAGCGCCGGAGACCCAGTACTTC
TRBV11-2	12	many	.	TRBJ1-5	CASSLTGQPQHF	TGTGCCAGCAGCTTAACCGGGCAGCCCCAGCATTTT
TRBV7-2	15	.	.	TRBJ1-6	CASSRPTGLGSPLHF	TGTGCCAGCAGCCGACCTACAGGGCTAGGTTCACCCCTCCACTTT
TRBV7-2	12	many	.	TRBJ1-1	CASSLYFSEAFF	TGTGCCAGCAGCTTATATTTCTCTGAAGCTTTCTTT
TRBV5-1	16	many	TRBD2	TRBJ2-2	CASSLGTSMFTGELFF	TGCGCCAGCAGCTTGGGGACTAGCATGTTCACCGGGGAGCTGTTTTTT
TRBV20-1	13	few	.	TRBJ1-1	CSARGRVVTEAFF	TGCAGTGCCAGAGGCCGGGTTGTCACTGAAGCTTTCTTT
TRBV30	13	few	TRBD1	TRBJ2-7	CAWSVGQGNEQYF	TGTGCCTGGAGTGTTGGACAGGGTAACGAGCAGTACTTC
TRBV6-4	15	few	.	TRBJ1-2	CASRRTGTENYGYTF	TGTGCCAGCAGACGAACCGGGACGGAAAACTATGGCTACACCTTC
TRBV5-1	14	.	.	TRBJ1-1	CASSMGHQNTEAFF	TGCGCCAGCAGCATGGGGCACCAGAACACTGAAGCTTTCTTT
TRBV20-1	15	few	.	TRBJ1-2	CSARKRTYGGYGYTF	TGCAGTGCTAGAAAACGGACCTATGGGGGATATGGCTACACCTTC
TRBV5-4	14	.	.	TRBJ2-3	CASSLEQGVNTQYF	TGTGCCAGCAGCTTGGAGCAGGGTGTGAATACGCAGTATTTT
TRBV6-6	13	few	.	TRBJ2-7	CASRPYSSYEQYF	TGTGCCAGCAGGCCGTACTCTTCCTACGAGCAGTACTTC
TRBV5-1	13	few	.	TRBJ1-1	CASTSPGYVEAFF	TGCGCCAGCACCTCGCCGGGGTACGTGGAAGCTTTCTTT
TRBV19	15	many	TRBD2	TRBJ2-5	CASSMTSGGLTTQYF	TGTGCCAGTAGTATGACTAGCGGGGGGCTTACAACCCAGTACTTC
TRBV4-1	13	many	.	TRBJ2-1	CASSHTGRTEQFF	TGCGCCAGCAGTCATACGGGGCGGACTGAGCAGTTCTTC
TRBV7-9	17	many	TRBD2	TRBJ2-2	CASSRGLAGGYTGELFF	TGTGCCAGCAGCCGCGGACTAGCGGGGGGCTACACCGGGGAGCTGTTTTTT
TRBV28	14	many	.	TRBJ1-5	CASRYGGDNQPQHF	TGTGCCAGCAGGTACGGAGGCGACAATCAGCCCCAGCATTTT
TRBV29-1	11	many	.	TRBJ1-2	CSVEPDYGYTF	TGCAGCGTTGAACCAGACTATGGCTACACCTTC